The 31 T cell receptor beta chains given below trace back to one sample, sequenced in a study of blood T cells in healthy people across ages. A sample-barcoded 5' primer and a J-beta primer mix were used in a second PCR of roughly 7 to 12 cycles. TCRdb recomputed calls from the 5' RACE reads with MiXCR, one row per CDR3 protein. The sample lists about 580,000 distinct CDR3 sequences, 47% seen once, with approximately 23% in the top ten. Source material: blood. These TCRs come from a man at least 80 years old in good health.

In this sample, this clonotype turned up a few times. This chain joins TRBV4-3 and TRBJ1-2, with D possibly matching TRBD1 (5 bases). Trimming removed 0 bases at V and 6 bases at J, with 14 bases between. Germline CDR1 and CDR2: LGHNA and YSLEER. The CDR3 covers 15 residues. CDR3 DNA sequence: TGCGCCAGCAGCCAAGAAGGCCTAGGCAGGGATGGCTACACCTTC. This encodes CASSQEGLGRDGYTF.

This chain links TRBV7-9 with TRBJ2-4; 11 positions agree with TRBD1. Germline CDR1 reads SEHNR; CDR2 reads FQNEAQ (reference sequence). J was trimmed by 3 bases and V by 5 bases; bases with no gene match: 6. CDR3 length equals 16 residues. CDR3 coding DNA: TGTGCCAGCAGCATCGGGGGGACAGGGGGCAAAAACATTCAGTACTTC. It encodes CASSIGGTGGKNIQYF.

This rearrangement joins TRBV7-2 to TRBJ2-3; D remains unclear. CDR1 SGHTA and CDR2 FQGNSA come from the germline V gene. The CDR3 has 14 amino acids. Trimming cost V 2 bases and J 2 bases, with 8 bases left between them. The CDR3 nucleotides are TGTGCCAGCAGCTTACGGGTGACCACAGATACGCAGTATTTT. It is translated as CASSLRVTTDTQYF.

CDR3 protein: CATSGTLYYEQYF. The CDR3 bases are TGTGCCACCTCCGGGACACTATACTACGAGCAGTACTTC. The chain joins TRBV7-9 to TRBJ2-5, with TRBD1 as a possible D gene (6 bases). The DNA matches TRBJ2-7 better at its end, which makes the J call doubtful. The CDR3 consists of 13 residues. In germline, CDR1 is SEHNR, CDR2 FQNEAQ (reference sequence).

The chain recombines TRBV20-1 with TRBJ2-1; TRBD2 matches at 11 bases. The CDR3 consists of 15 residues. Germline CDR1 DFQATT, CDR2 SNEGSKA (reference sequence). Trimming took 0 bases from V and 7 from J; bases not matched to a gene: 5. The CDR3: CSARDGASGRNEQFF. The DNA of the CDR3 is TGCAGTGCTAGAGATGGCGCTAGCGGGAGGAATGAGCAGTTCTTC.

This clonotype was counted between two and nine times. This sequence joins TRBV20-1 and TRBJ2-1, with TRBD2 matching over 8 bases. CDR1 and CDR2 (germline): DFQATT, SNEGSKA (reference sequence). The CDR3 contains 13 residues. The J segment lost 5 bases and the V segment lost 6 bases, leaving 6 bases of the junction unmatched. CDR3 nucleotides: TGCAGTGCCGGGACTAGTCTGCACAATGAGCAGTTCTTC. Protein sequence: CSAGTSLHNEQFF.

This chain connects TRBV30 to TRBJ1-1; D unclear. Trimming shortened V by 3 bases and J by 4 bases, and 12 bases separated the two germline ends. The CDR3 consists of 13 residues. Looked up from germline, CDR1 is GTSNPN and CDR2 is SVGIG (reference sequence). Here the CDR3 reads CAWRKMGATEAFF. The CDR3 nucleotides are TGTGCCTGGAGAAAAATGGGCGCCACTGAAGCTTTCTTT. Based on the CDR3 plus reference TRBV30 and TRBJ1-1, the full variable domain is SQTIHQWPATLVQPVGSPLSLECTVEGTSNPNLYWYRQAAGRGLQLLFYSVGIGQISSEVPQNLSASRPQDRQFILSSKKLLLSDSGFYLCAWRKMGATEAFFGQGTRLTVV.

The J gene is TRBJ2-1, the V gene TRBV15, with D uncertain. Germline loops: CDR1 LNHNV, CDR2 YYDKDF (reference sequence). V gave up 0 bases and J gave up 6 bases, with 15 bases separating them. The CDR3 runs 16 residues. CDR3 sequence: CATSRDARVRVNEQFF. Here the CDR3 DNA reads TGTGCCACCAGCAGAGATGCGCGCGTTCGAGTCAATGAGCAGTTCTTC.

This clonotype was detected only once. V gene TRBV5-6 combines with J gene TRBJ2-3, with D perhaps TRBD2 (6 bases). Germline CDR1 SGHDT, CDR2 YYEEEE. This CDR3 is 15 amino acids long. The V end lost 5 bases, the J end lost 1 base, and 14 bases lay between the germline ends. The CDR3 loop reads CASRLGGWGTDTQYF. CDR3 nucleotides: TGTGCCAGCAGACTGGGGGGTTGGGGCACAGATACGCAGTATTTT. The whole variable domain, remainder taken from reference TRBV5-6 and TRBJ2-3, is DAGVTQSPTHLIKTRGQQVTLRCSPKSGHDTVSWYQQALGQGPQFIFQYYEEEERQRGNFPDRFSGHQFPNYSSELNVNALLLGDSALYLCASRLGGWGTDTQYFGPGTRLTVL.

The chain is built from TRBV20-1 and TRBJ1-2; TRBD1 might be the D (6 bases). CDR3 length equals 16 residues. Germline loops: CDR1 DFQATT, CDR2 SNEGSKA (reference sequence). The V end lost 6 bases, the J end lost 1 base, and 21 bases lay between the germline ends. In DNA, the CDR3 is TGCAGTGCGAACAAAGAGGGAACAGGGAATAACTATGGCTACACCTTC. Amino acid sequence: CSANKEGTGNNYGYTF.

The gene calls are TRBV20-1 and TRBJ2-7; no clear D gene. Deletions cut 3 bases from V and 3 bases from J, with 12 bases between. This CDR3 region has 13 residues. Germline values: CDR1 DFQATT, CDR2 SNEGSKA (reference sequence). In nucleotides, the CDR3 is TGCAGTGCTAGTATCCGGGCCTTCTACGAGCAGTACTTC. This sequence encodes CSASIRAFYEQYF.

In its sample, this clonotype was seen a few times. The rearrangement uses TRBV2 and TRBJ2-1; 7 bases are a match to TRBD1. Germline trimming cut 3 bases from V and 6 bases from J; bases unmatched to any gene: 5. The CDR3 extends over 14 amino acids. Per germline, CDR1 SNHLY and CDR2 FYNNEI. CDR3 protein: CASSEGTAINEQFF. In DNA form, the CDR3 reads TGTGCCAGCAGTGAGGGGACAGCCATCAATGAGCAGTTCTTC.

This clonotype was counted between two and nine times. J is TRBJ2-7 and V is TRBV6-2 or TRBV6-3; D might be TRBD1 or TRBD2, each matching 5 bases. The ends were cut back, 6 bases at V and 3 bases at J, with 12 bases in the middle. Per the germline V gene, CDR1 is MNHEY and CDR2 is SVGEGT. CDR3 length: 13 residues. The CDR3 protein is CASSWDLRYEQYF. The CDR3 DNA follows: TGTGCCAGCAGCTGGGACCTACGCTACGAGCAGTACTTC.

This clonotype occurred a few times. The rearrangement links TRBV21-1 to TRBJ2-1; the tabulated D call, TRBD1, remains unverified against the DNA. TRBV21-1 is recorded as a pseudogene. The CDR3 has 17 amino acids. The CDR3 loop reads CASSKCRPDRAYNEQFF. The CDR3 nucleotides read TGTGCCAGCAGCAAATGTCGGCCCGACAGGGCCTACAATGAGCAGTTCTTC.

The rearrangement uses TRBV7-3 and TRBJ2-1; the D is unclear. Germline assignment: CDR1 SGHTA and CDR2 FQGTGA. Trimming cost V 1 base and J 6 bases, with 10 bases left between them. This CDR3 spans 14 amino acids. The chain's CDR3 is CASSLSLSVNEQFF. The CDR3 DNA sequence: TGTGCCAGCAGCTTAAGCCTATCCGTCAATGAGCAGTTCTTC.

This clonotype has a handful of counts. The V gene is TRBV10-3, the J gene TRBJ2-1; TRBD2 aligns across 8 bases. Looked up from germline, CDR1 is ENHRY and CDR2 is SYGVKD. The CDR3 has 17 amino acids. V gave up 5 bases and J gave up 2 bases; unmatched junction bases: 11. The chain's CDR3 is CAISLTGTSGTYNEQFF. The CDR3 bases are TGTGCCATCAGTCTCACCGGTACTAGCGGTACCTACAATGAGCAGTTCTTC.

The chain joins TRBV7-6 to TRBJ2-7; no clear D. The V gene's germline CDR1 is SGHVS and CDR2 FNYEAQ. The CDR3 length is 14 residues. Trimming removed 3 bases from V and 7 bases from J, with 16 bases in between. The DNA for the CDR3 is TGTGCCAGCAGCTTGGAAACCAGCTTAGGAGAGCAGTACTTC. It codes for CASSLETSLGEQYF. Based on the CDR3 plus reference TRBV7-6 and TRBJ2-7, the full variable domain is GAGVSQSPRYKVTKRGQDVALRCDPISGHVSLYWYRQALGQGPEFLTYFNYEAQQDKSGLPNDRFSAERPEGSISTLTIQRTEQRDSAMYRCASSLETSLGEQYFGPGTRLTVT.

The chain uses TRBV7-2 and TRBJ2-3; 8 nucleotides agree with TRBD2. V gave up 5 bases and J gave up 2 bases; unmatched junction bases: 12. Germline V gene lookup returns CDR1 SGHTA and CDR2 FQGNSA. The CDR3 is 17 residues long. CDR3 sequence reads: CASSPTQTSEYTDTQYF. CDR3 DNA: TGTGCCAGCAGCCCCACCCAGACTAGCGAGTACACAGATACGCAGTATTTT.

The rearrangement links TRBV20-1 to TRBJ2-7; 8 bases are shared with TRBD2. CDR1 DFQATT and CDR2 SNEGSKA come from the germline V gene (reference sequence). CDR3 length: 18 residues. V dropped 3 bases and J dropped 0; count of bases not matched to a gene: 16. The CDR3 bases are TGCAGTGCTAGGTCGGCTAGCGGGTCCCGGGTGGGCTCCTACGAGCAGTACTTC. Translation: CSARSASGSRVGSYEQYF.

The rearrangement joins TRBV28 to TRBJ2-5; 8 bases map to TRBD1. The J call could be wrong; TRBJ2-7 is a better fit for the DNA end. This CDR3 region has 14 residues. Germline V gives CDR1 MDHEN, CDR2 SYDVKM. CDR3 sequence (DNA): TGTGCCAGCAGCCCGGACAGGGCCTTCTACGAGCAGTACTTC. This translates into CASSPDRAFYEQYF.

This clonotype has just a few counts. CDR3 sequence (DNA): TGTGCCAGCAGCTTCACAGGGATCTACGAGCAGTACTTC. Residues: CASSFTGIYEQYF. The chain employs TRBV7-2 and TRBJ2-5; D might be TRBD1 (6 bases). The DNA end favors TRBJ2-7, so the J call may be wrong. CDR1 and CDR2 (germline): SGHTA, FQGNSA. The CDR3 has 13 amino acids.

As concerns this clonotype: An end of the junction does not agree with germline; a read error may underlie this. The gene calls are TRBV5-1 and TRBJ2-3, with TRBD1 as a possible D gene (5 bases). CDR3 length: 12 residues. Germline V gene lookup returns CDR1 SGHRS and CDR2 YFSETQ. CDR3 protein: CASSRTGDTQYF. In DNA, the CDR3 is TGTGCCAGCAGCCGAACAGGAGATACGCAGTATTTT.

The rearrangement uses TRBV7-9 and TRBJ2-1; D is possibly TRBD2 (5 bases). The CDR3 length is 15 residues. CDR1 is SEHNR, CDR2 FQNEAQ, per germline (reference sequence). V was cut by 7 bases and J by 8 bases, with 21 bases left in between. Written as DNA, the CDR3 is TGTGCCAGCACCACTAGGTCCCTGGTTGTCGATGAGCAGTTCTTC. It yields the protein CASTTRSLVVDEQFF.

This clonotype occurred a few times. V usage is TRBV5-1 and J usage is TRBJ2-5, with TRBD2 identical over 11 bases. Germline-derived CDR1 and CDR2 are SGHRS and YFSETQ. The trim removed 3 bases at V and 4 bases at J, leaving 5 bases unmatched. The CDR3 has 15 residues. CDR3 DNA sequence: TGCGCCAGCAGCTCCTATAGCGGGGGGGCAGAGACCCAGTACTTC. Translating gives CASSSYSGGAETQYF.

J is TRBJ2-5 and V is TRBV5-1; tentative D call: TRBD2 (5 bases). Trimming removed 0 bases at V and 1 base at J, with 10 bases between. The CDR3 loop spans 15 amino acids. The germline V gene encodes CDR1 SGHRS and CDR2 YFSETQ. The CDR3 region has the DNA TGCGCCAGCAGCTTGGCTAGCAGTACCCAAGAGACCCAGTACTTC. Translated, it gives CASSLASSTQETQYF.

This clonotype appeared a few times. This sequence joins TRBV20-1 and TRBJ2-7; 10 bases are a match to TRBD1. V shed 6 bases, J shed 3 bases, and the junction held 5 bases outside the gene matches. Germline assignment: CDR1 DFQATT and CDR2 SNEGSKA (reference sequence). The CDR3 extends over 13 amino acids. The DNA for the CDR3 is TGCAGTGCCCTGGGACAGGGGAACTACGAGCAGTACTTC. Its protein is CSALGQGNYEQYF.

The chain is built from TRBV5-1 and TRBJ2-7; 7 positions agree with TRBD1. Germline V gene data show CDR1 as SGHRS and CDR2 as YFSETQ. The CDR3 covers 13 residues. V gave up 6 bases and J gave up 6 bases; unmatched junction bases: 9. CDR3 coding DNA: TGCGCCAGCAACGCAGGACAGGAAGGCGAGCAGTACTTC. Translated, it gives CASNAGQEGEQYF.

The chain is built from TRBV12-3 or TRBV12-4 and TRBJ1-2; D remains unclear. The CDR3 sequence is 17 residues long. Trimming shortened V by 8 bases and J by 3 bases, and 25 bases separated the two germline ends. The CDR3 nucleotides read TGTGCCAGCCGCCCCCGGGGAGGTTCGGCGCGGTACTATGGCTACACCTTC. Amino acid sequence: CASRPRGGSARYYGYTF.

This clonotype was detected ten times or more. DNA of the CDR3: TGTGCCAGCAGTACTAGCTCCTATAATTCACCCCTCCACTTT. Protein product: CASSTSSYNSPLHF. The chain links TRBV6-5 to TRBJ1-6; D gene uncertain. This CDR3 contains 14 residues. Germline V CDR1 and CDR2: MNHEY, SVGAGI. V dropped 5 bases and J dropped 0 bases, with 5 bases sitting between them.

This clonotype appeared a single time. This chain joins TRBV9 and TRBJ2-1, with D unclear. V dropped 0 bases and J dropped 0 bases, with 4 bases sitting between them. The germline V gene has CDR1 SGDLS and CDR2 YYNGEE. The CDR3 covers 14 residues. CDR3 sequence (DNA): TGTGCCAGCAGCGTAGACGCCTCCTACAATGAGCAGTTCTTC. Its translation: CASSVDASYNEQFF.

This clonotype occurred once. CDR3 DNA: TGTGCCAGCAGTTATAACCTCGGCAGGGTGCAGGGCACAGATACGCAGTATTTT. It is translated as CASSYNLGRVQGTDTQYF. This sequence joins TRBV28 and TRBJ2-3, with a tentative D call TRBD1 (5 bases). This CDR3 comprises 18 residues. Germline V gene sequence: CDR1 MDHEN, CDR2 SYDVKM. Trimming took 4 bases from V and 1 from J, leaving 21 bases between them.